This record concerns one TCR beta chain sequence. The antigen is unknown. This CDR3 is built from 13 residues. V trimming: 4 bases; J trimming: 11 bases; junction bases outside the gene matches: 6. Per the germline V gene, CDR1 is KGHSH and CDR2 is LQKENI. The data were obtained in a study of T cell responses to AZD1222 COVID-19 vaccine. Study-wide context: Second-dose timings of about 4 or about 12 weeks were pooled.

General study points: It was only after the peak T cell response that any repertoires were sampled.

Repertoires were generated with immunoSEQ multiplex PCR, while TCRdb's copy carries only in-frame clones and drops some. The profile shows 100,000 or so clones, more than 90% of them singletons. The chain employs TRBV18 and TRBJ1-1; the match to TRBD1 covers 11 bases. The sample was peripheral blood, taken on day 0 of AZD1222 vaccination. This TCR came from an adult in good health. CDR3 residues: CASSLGTGGTAFF. The CDR3 bases are TGTGCCAGCTCACTCGGGACAGGGGGGACGGCTTTCTTT.